Here is one TCR beta chain with its context. Its target is not known. The data derive from a study of cytomegalovirus exposure and HLA in healthy donors. The CDR3 length is 14 residues. V was cut by 4 bases and J by 4 bases, with 11 bases left in between. Germline values: CDR1 MNHNY, CDR2 SVGAGI (reference sequence). General study findings and limits: Reportedly, TCR beta sequences accurately predicted HLA-A and HLA-B alleles in most subjects. A later analysis appeared to link common viral pathogens to several of the most significant clusters. Most CMV-associated TCR beta chains were later found to appear HLA-restricted. Compared with the roughly 700-donor mean, an Asian-associated ancestry cluster reportedly had fewer N-insertions, according to a later analysis.

PCR was performed using 60 Vbeta and 13 Jbeta primers. Sequencing used immunoSEQ multiplex PCR; TCRdb keeps in-frame clones, though not all of them. The data contain 150,000 to 200,000 clones, about 80% of them singletons. The rearrangement uses TRBV6-6 and TRBJ1-5; D might be TRBD1 (6 bases). Sequencing was carried out using PBMCs. The clonotype was recovered from a woman aged 50 to 60 in good health and CMV-seropositive. The CDR3 coding sequence is TGTGCCAGCAGTTTTCGACAGGAGAATCAGCCCCAGCATTTT. Protein: CASSFRQENQPQHF.